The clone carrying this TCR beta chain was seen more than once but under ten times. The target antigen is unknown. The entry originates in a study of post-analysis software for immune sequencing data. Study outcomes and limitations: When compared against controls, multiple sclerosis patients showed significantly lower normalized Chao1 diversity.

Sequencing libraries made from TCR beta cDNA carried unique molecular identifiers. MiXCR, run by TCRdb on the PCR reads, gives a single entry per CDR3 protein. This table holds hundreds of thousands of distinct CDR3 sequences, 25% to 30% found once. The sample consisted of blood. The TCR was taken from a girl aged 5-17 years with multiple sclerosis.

The chain's CDR3 is CSAGTANGETQYF. Written as DNA, the CDR3 is TGCAGTGCAGGGACTGCAAATGGCGAGACCCAGTACTTC. This chain uses TRBV20-1 with TRBJ2-7, with D perhaps matching TRBD2 (6 bases). The DNA end favors TRBJ2-5, so the J call may be wrong. The CDR3 spans 13 residues. The V gene's germline CDR1 is DFQATT and CDR2 SNEGSKA (reference sequence).